This T cell receptor (beta chain) was recorded in a study of blood T cell repertoires in COVID-19 (dated by TCRdb to about 2020). About the study as a whole: Samples from collaborators originated in the United States, Italy and Spain and spanned both the acute and convalescent phases of COVID-19. Sample metadata almost always included a de-identified subject ID, COVID-19 status, age in years and sex. Where available, HLA class I and class II types were obtained from metadata supplied by the sample provider rather than from assay-based typing. The material from the prospective study consisted of cDNA or gDNA derived from T cells, B-cell-depleted T cells, or PBMCs. A freely available public database, intended as a resource for researchers studying the immune response to SARS-CoV-2, is where the repertoires were released. Samples were obtained from the ongoing ImmuneRACE study (first 160 participants) and from 1,254 subjects provided by 6 global collaborators. Deeply sampled blood TCRbeta repertoires from subjects exposed to, actively infected with, or recovered from COVID-19 were included in the dataset.

On this clone itself: No cognate antigen has been identified for it. There are no base qualities to consult, and no much larger clone falls within one base.

Study-level results and caveats: The quantity of clinical and demographic metadata differed by source and by participant and was supplied without curation.

From the cysteine up to the phenylalanine, the CDR3 has a length of 16 residues. Of the read, only the CDR3 DNA is kept; its 48 bases are in frame from base 1. The germline V gene (reference sequence) sets CDR1 to MNHEY and CDR2 to SMNVEV. V loses 1 base at its end and J loses 10 bases; junction bases beyond the gene matches: 8. One collaborating source in Seattle enrolled patients while the patients were actively infected and followed the patients over time throughout the course of disease. Whole blood was collected in K2EDTA tubes by collaborating institutions according to the institutions' own protocols. Collaborator samples were shipped for TCRbeta analysis as frozen whole blood, isolated PBMCs, or DNA extracted from either sample type. TCRbeta CDR3 regions were amplified from genomic DNA using the immunoSEQ Assay, a bias-controlled multiplex PCR. On the study's bioinformatics: The number of nucleated cells in each sample was estimated from the amplification of reference gene primers within the assay. Sequence reads were collapsed and filtered to measure the absolute abundance of every unique TCRbeta CDR3 rearrangement. For each sample, productive Simpson clonality was calculated as the square root of Simpson's diversity index across productive rearrangements. The table was pulled from immuneACCESS by TCRdb, which kept in-frame rearrangements only. Such tables lose some clones; where checked, under half of the loss comes from unresolved V genes, and the rest has no known cause. V and J calls and clone size are those listed in that table; D and trimming were worked out from the DNA. The sample table shows 250,000 or so clones, and 90% are seen once. The ten most abundant clones make up 2.1% of the sample.

The receptor was isolated from an older woman with COVID-19, enrolled during active disease. Recombination linked TRBV27 to TRBJ1-6; TRBD1 lines up with 9 middle nucleotides. The sequenced sample was peripheral blood. CDR3 reads: CASSLFFGTGTSPLHF. Read as DNA, the sequence is TGTGCCAGCAGTTTATTTTTTGGGACAGGGACATCACCCCTCCACTTT.